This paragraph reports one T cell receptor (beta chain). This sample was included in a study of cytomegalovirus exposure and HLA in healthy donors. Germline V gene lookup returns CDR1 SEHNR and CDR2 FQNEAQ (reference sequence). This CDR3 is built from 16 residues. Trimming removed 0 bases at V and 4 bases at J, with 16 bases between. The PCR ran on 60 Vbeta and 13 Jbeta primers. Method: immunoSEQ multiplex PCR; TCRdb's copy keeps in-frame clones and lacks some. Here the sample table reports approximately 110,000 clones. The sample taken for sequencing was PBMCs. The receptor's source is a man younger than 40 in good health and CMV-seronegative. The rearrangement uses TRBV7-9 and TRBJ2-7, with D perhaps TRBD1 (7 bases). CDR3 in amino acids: CASSLAAGTARYEQYF. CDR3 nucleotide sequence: TGTGCCAGCAGCTTAGCGGCGGGGACAGCTCGATACGAGCAGTACTTC.